The present T cell receptor (beta chain) was sequenced within a study of T cells in women clearing cervical HPV infection. The data were produced by immunoSEQ multiplex PCR, yet TCRdb's version contains in-frame clones alone and is incomplete. This table holds 30,000 or so clones. Source material: blood buffy coat. The receptor's source is a woman aged 18-69 years with a cervical HPV16 infection that either progressed to CIN3+ or cleared (not recorded which).

The CDR3 here is CASSQDPQETQYF. CDR3 bases read: TGTGCCAGCAGCCAAGACCCCCAGGAGACT. The J gene is TRBJ2-4, the V gene TRBV14; D is ambiguous. The read stops 3 residues short of the end of the CDR3; the missing end is completed from the germline J gene. Germline V CDR1 and CDR2: SGHDN, FVKESK. The CDR3 is 13 residues long.